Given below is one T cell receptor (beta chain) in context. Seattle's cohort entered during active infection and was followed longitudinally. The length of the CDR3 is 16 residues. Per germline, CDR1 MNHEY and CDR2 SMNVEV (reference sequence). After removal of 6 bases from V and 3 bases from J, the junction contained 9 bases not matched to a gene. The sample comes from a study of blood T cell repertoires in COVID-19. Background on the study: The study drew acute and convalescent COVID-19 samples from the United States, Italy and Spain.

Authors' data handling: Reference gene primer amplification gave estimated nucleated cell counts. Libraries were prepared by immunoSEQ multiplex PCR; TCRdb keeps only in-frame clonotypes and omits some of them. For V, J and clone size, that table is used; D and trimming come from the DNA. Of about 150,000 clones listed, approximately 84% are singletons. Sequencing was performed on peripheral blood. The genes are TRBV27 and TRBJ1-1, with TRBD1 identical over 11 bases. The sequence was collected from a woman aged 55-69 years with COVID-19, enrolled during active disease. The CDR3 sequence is CASRPIGQGAYTEAFF. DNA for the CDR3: TGTGCCAGCAGACCGATTGGACAGGGGGCTTACACTGAAGCTTTCTTT.